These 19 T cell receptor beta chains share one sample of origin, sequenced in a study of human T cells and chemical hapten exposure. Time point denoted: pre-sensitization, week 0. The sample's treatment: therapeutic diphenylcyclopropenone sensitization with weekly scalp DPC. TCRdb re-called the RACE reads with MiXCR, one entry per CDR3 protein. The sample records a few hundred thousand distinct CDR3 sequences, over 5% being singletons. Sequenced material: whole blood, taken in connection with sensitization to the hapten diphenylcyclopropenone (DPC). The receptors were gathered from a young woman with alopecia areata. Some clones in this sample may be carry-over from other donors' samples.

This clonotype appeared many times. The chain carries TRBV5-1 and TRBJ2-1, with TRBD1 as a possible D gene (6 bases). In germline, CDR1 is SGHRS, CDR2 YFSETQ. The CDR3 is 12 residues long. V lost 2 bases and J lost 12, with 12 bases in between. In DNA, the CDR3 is TGCGCCAGCAGCTTTGGGGAAGGGGGGCAGTTCTTC. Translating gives CASSFGEGGQFF.

This CDR3 is CASSYSFWEGQPQHF. For the CDR3, the DNA is TGTGCCAGCAGTTACTCTTTCTGGGAGGGTCAGCCCCAGCATTTT. The genes are TRBV6-6 and TRBJ1-5; no clear D. The CDR3 runs to 15 residues. Germline-derived CDR1 and CDR2 are MNHNY and SVGAGI (reference sequence). Trimming stripped 0 bases from V and 6 bases from J, with 12 bases between.

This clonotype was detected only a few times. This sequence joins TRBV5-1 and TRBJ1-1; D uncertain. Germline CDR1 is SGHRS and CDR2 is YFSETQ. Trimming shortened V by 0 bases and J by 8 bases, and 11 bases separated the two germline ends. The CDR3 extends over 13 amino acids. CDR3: CASSLGVSNEAFF. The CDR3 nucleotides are TGCGCCAGCAGCTTGGGTGTGTCGAACGAAGCTTTCTTT.

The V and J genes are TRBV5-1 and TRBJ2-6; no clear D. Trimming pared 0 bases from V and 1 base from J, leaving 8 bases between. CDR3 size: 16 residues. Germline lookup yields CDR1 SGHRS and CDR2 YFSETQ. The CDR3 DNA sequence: TGCGCCAGCAGCTTGGCCCAACAGTCTGGGGCCAACGTCCTGACTTTC. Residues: CASSLAQQSGANVLTF.

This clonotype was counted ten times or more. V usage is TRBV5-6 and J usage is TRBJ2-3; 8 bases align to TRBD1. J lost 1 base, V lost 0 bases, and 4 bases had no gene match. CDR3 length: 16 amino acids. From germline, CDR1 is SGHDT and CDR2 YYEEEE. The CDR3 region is CASSLVSGGGTDTQYF. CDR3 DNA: TGTGCCAGCAGCTTGGTTTCAGGGGGCGGCACAGATACGCAGTATTTT.

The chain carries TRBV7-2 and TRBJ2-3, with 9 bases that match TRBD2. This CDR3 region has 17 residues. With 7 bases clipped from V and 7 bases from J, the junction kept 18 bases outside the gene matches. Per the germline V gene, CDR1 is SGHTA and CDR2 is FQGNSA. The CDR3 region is CASTPLPAGGQSYTQYF. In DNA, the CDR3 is TGTGCCAGCACCCCCCTACCTGCGGGGGGGCAATCATATACGCAGTATTTT.

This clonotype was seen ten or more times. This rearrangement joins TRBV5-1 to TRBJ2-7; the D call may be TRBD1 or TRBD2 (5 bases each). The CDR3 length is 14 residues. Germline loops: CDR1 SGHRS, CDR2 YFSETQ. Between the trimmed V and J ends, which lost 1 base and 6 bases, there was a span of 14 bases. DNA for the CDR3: TGCGCCAGCAGCTTGACGGGGCGGGCGGTCGAGCAGTACTTC. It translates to CASSLTGRAVEQYF.

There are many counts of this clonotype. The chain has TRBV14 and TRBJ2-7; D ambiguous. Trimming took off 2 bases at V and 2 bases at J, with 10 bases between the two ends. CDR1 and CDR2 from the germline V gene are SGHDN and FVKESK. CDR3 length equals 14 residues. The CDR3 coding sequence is TGTGCCAGCAGCCAATGGCCAGATGCCTACGAGCAGTACTTC. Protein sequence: CASSQWPDAYEQYF. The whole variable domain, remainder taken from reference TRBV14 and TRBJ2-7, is EAGVTQFPSHSVIEKGQTVTLRCDPISGHDNLYWYRRVMGKEIKFLLHFVKESKQDESGMPNNRFLAERTGGTYSTLKVQPAELEDSGVYFCASSQWPDAYEQYFGPGTRLTVT.

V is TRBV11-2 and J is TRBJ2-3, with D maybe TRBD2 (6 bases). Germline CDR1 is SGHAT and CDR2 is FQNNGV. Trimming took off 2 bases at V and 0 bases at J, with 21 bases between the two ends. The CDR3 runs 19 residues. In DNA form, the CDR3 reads TGTGCCAGCAGCTTACGAACCCCGGGACTTAGTCCTAGCACAGATACGCAGTATTTT. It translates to CASSLRTPGLSPSTDTQYF.

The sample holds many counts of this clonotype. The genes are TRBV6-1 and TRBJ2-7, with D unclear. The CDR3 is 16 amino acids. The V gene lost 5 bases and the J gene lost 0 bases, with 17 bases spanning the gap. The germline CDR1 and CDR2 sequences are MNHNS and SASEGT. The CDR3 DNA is TGTGCCAGCAGTCCTGCCAGAAACCCCAGCTCCTACGAGCAGTACTTC. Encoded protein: CASSPARNPSSYEQYF.

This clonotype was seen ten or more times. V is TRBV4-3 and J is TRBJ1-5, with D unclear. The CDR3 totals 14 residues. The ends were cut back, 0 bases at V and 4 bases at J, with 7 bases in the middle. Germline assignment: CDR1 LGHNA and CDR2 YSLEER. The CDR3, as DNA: TGCGCCAGCAGCCAAGATGCTGATAATCAGCCCCAGCATTTT. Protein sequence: CASSQDADNQPQHF.

This chain's CDR3 is CASSPRQEPNTEAFF. The CDR3 bases are TGTGCCAGCTCACCAAGACAGGAACCAAACACTGAAGCTTTCTTT. The V call is TRBV18, the J call TRBJ1-1, with D tentatively TRBD1 (6 bases). The CDR3 is made up of 15 amino acids. Germline CDR1 is KGHSH and CDR2 is LQKENI. V was shortened by 2 bases and J by 2 bases, with 12 bases between the two germline ends.

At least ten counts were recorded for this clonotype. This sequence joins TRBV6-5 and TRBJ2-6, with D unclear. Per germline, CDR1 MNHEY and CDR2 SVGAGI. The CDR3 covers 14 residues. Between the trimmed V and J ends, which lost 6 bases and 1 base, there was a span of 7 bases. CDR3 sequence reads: CASRRLSGANVLTF. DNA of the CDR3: TGTGCCAGCAGACGACTGTCTGGGGCCAACGTCCTGACTTTC.

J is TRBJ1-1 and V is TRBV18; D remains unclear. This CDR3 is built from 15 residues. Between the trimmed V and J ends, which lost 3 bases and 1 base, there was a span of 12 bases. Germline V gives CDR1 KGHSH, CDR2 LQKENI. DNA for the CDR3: TGTGCCAGCTCACCTCCGGGGAGACCGAACACTGAAGCTTTCTTT. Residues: CASSPPGRPNTEAFF.

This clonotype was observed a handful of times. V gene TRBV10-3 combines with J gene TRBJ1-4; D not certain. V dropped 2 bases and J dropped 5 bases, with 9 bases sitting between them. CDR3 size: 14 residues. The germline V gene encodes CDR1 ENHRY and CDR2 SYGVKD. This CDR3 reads CAISEGSRNEKLFF. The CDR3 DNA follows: TGTGCCATCAGTGAGGGCAGTCGAAATGAAAAACTGTTTTTT.

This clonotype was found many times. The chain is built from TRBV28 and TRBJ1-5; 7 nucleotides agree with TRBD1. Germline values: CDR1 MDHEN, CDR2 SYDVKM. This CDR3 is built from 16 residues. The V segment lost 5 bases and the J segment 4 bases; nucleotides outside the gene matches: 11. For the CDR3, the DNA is TGTGCCAGCAGTACCCGAAGACAGGGTTGGAATCAGCCCCAGCATTTT. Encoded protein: CASSTRRQGWNQPQHF.

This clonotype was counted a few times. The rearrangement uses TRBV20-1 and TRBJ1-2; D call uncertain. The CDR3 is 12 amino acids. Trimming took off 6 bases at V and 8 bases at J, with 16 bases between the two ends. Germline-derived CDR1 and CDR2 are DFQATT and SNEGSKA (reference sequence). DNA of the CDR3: TGCAGTGCGCCAATAGGGTTTAGAGGCTACACCTTC. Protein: CSAPIGFRGYTF.

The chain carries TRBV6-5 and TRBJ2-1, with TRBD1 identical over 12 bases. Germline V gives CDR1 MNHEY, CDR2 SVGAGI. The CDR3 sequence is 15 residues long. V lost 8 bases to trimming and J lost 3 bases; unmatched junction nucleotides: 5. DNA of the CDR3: TGTGCCAGCTCTGGGACAGGGGGCTTCTACAATGAGCAGTTCTTC. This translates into CASSGTGGFYNEQFF.

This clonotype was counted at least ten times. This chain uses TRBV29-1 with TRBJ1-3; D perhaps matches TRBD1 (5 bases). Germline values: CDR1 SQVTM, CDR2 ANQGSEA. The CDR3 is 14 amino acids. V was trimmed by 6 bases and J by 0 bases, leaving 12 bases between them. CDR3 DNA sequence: TGCAGCGTCGAACCAGGGAACTCTGGAAACACCATATATTTT. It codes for CSVEPGNSGNTIYF.